Each of the 32 T cell receptor beta chains below was sequenced from the same sample in a study of glioma-infiltrating T cells. Using RNA template, CDR3s of TCR alpha and beta were amplified with iRepertoire arm-PCR. One entry per CDR3 protein, called by TCRdb with MiXCR from the multiplex PCR reads. Altogether approximately 140,000 distinct CDR3 sequences are present, about 25% being singletons, with the ten largest covering around 28%. The sequenced sample consisted of glioma tissue, nonneoplastic brain tissue, or PBMCs (not recorded which). Receptors originate from a human donor with low-grade glioma or glioblastoma, undergoing nonglioma brain surgery, or in good health (not recorded which).

Details on this clonotype: Relative to the germline gene, one junction end is altered; a read error may explain this. The chain carries TRBV7-6 and TRBJ2-1; 14 bases align to TRBD2. The CDR3 has 15 amino acids. Germline V gene data show CDR1 as SGHVS and CDR2 as FNYEAQ. CDR3 sequence reads: CASSPTSGGAHEQFF. In DNA form, the CDR3 reads TGTGCTAGCAGCCCGACTAGCGGGGGGGCACATGAGCAGTTCTTC.

Worth noting for this clonotype: It may be a read error: a sequence one base away is much more abundant. The chain recombines TRBV27 with TRBJ2-5, with 9 bases fitting TRBD2. Germline V CDR1 and CDR2: MNHEY, SMNVEV (reference sequence). The CDR3 extends over 14 amino acids. J gave up 2 bases and V 10 bases, and 8 bases lay outside the gene matches. Here the CDR3 reads CATSGTSCQETQYF. The CDR3 DNA is TGTGCCACCTCCGGGACTAGCTGTCAAGAGACCCAGTACTTC.

This chain joins TRBV5-6 and TRBJ1-4; TRBD1 agrees at 9 bases. Germline CDR1 reads SGHDT; CDR2 reads YYEEEE. With 3 bases clipped from V and 8 bases from J, the junction kept 8 bases outside the gene matches. There are 15 residues in the CDR3. The chain's CDR3 is CASSWGTGIYEKLFF. The CDR3 bases are TGTGCCAGCAGCTGGGGGACAGGGATTTACGAAAAACTGTTTTTT.

This clonotype has only one observation. It may be a read error: a sequence one base away is much more abundant. The rearrangement uses TRBV27 and TRBJ2-2; 7 bases agree with TRBD2. This CDR3 spans 18 amino acids. Looked up from germline, CDR1 is MNHEY and CDR2 is SMNVEV (reference sequence). V was pared by 0 bases and J by 4 bases, with 11 bases of the junction left unmatched. CDR3 amino acids: CASSLSGLVGARTGELFF. The CDR3 bases are TGTGCCAGCAGTTTATCCGGACTAGTGGGAGCGCGCACCGGGGAGCTGTTTTTT.

This clonotype was recorded many times. The V and J genes are TRBV15 and TRBJ1-2, with D possibly TRBD1 on 6 matching bases. Germline V gene sequence: CDR1 LNHNV, CDR2 YYDKDF (reference sequence). CDR3 length: 11 residues. Trimming took off 4 bases at V and 8 bases at J, with 8 bases between the two ends. In nucleotides, the CDR3 is TGTGCCACCAGCAACAGGGAAGGCTACACCTTC. Protein: CATSNREGYTF. Full variable domain (remainder filled in from reference TRBV15 and TRBJ1-2): DAMVIQNPRYQVTQFGKPVTLSCSQTLNHNVMYWYQQKSSQAPKLLFHYYDKDFNNEADTPDNFQSRRPNTSFCFLDIRSPGLGDTAMYLCATSNREGYTFGSGTRLTVV.

This clonotype has a count of ten or more. V is TRBV15 and J is TRBJ2-4; D is undetermined. The CDR3 has 15 residues. V lost 0 bases and J 1 base, leaving 7 bases between the germline ends. Germline V gene data show CDR1 as LNHNV and CDR2 as YYDKDF (reference sequence). The CDR3 reads CATSRDPGAKNIQYF. CDR3 in DNA: TGTGCCACCAGCAGAGATCCTGGGGCCAAAAACATTCAGTACTTC.

This clonotype was seen repeatedly, ten times or more. The rearrangement joins TRBV6-1 to TRBJ2-5, with TRBD1 identical over 9 bases. The CDR3 consists of 16 residues. The J segment lost 5 bases and the V segment lost 6 bases, leaving 13 bases of the junction unmatched. Germline loops: CDR1 MNHNS, CDR2 SASEGT. The CDR3: CASRLRAGTGFETQYF. The CDR3 region has the DNA TGTGCCAGCAGACTACGCGCTGGGACAGGGTTCGAGACCCAGTACTTC.

In its sample, this clonotype was seen a few times. V and J are TRBV12-3 or TRBV12-4 and TRBJ2-7, with 7 positions matching TRBD1. This CDR3 comprises 13 residues. V lost 3 bases to trimming and J lost 5 bases; unmatched junction nucleotides: 4. CDR3: CASSFGQANEQYV. CDR3 bases: TGTGCCAGCAGTTTTGGACAGGCGAACGAGCAGTACGTC.

The chain employs TRBV2 and TRBJ1-5; D call uncertain. The CDR3 is 15 residues long. The V end was cut by 7 bases, the J end by 3 bases, with 16 bases between. Germline CDR1 and CDR2: SNHLY and FYNNEI. This CDR3 is CASMPQKTYNQPQHF. The CDR3 DNA reads TGTGCCAGCATGCCCCAGAAGACATACAATCAGCCCCAGCATTTT.

Turning to this clonotype: This may stem from a read error, because a much larger clone lies one nucleotide away. The chain employs TRBV27 and TRBJ2-7; maybe TRBD2 (7 bases). The CDR3 spans 12 residues. Per germline, CDR1 MNHEY and CDR2 SMNVEV (reference sequence). The CDR3 DNA reads TGTGCCAGCAGTTACCCGGGGGGCGAGCAGTGCGTC. This gives the protein CASSYPGGEQCV.

This clonotype was observed a few times. The genes are TRBV28 and TRBJ1-1; possibly TRBD1 for D (5 bases). V was pared by 10 bases and J by 0 bases, with 12 bases between. The CDR3 sequence is 13 residues long. The germline gives CDR1 MDHEN, CDR2 SYDVKM. The CDR3 sequence is CATTGRLNTEAFF. The DNA of the CDR3 is TGTGCCACCACGGGACGGCTGAACACTGAAGCTTTCTTT.

This clonotype was seen at least ten times. The chain carries TRBV15 and TRBJ1-1, with a weak D call TRBD1 (5 bases). The germline V and J ends were trimmed by 1 base and 3 bases, with 6 bases remaining between them. From germline, CDR1 is LNHNV and CDR2 YYDKDF (reference sequence). CDR3 size: 13 residues. This CDR3 is CATSRGGDTEAFF. The CDR3 nucleotides are TGTGCCACCAGCAGAGGGGGGGACACTGAAGCTTTCTTT. Supplemented by reference TRBV15 and TRBJ1-1, the full variable domain reads DAMVIQNPRYQVTQFGKPVTLSCSQTLNHNVMYWYQQKSSQAPKLLFHYYDKDFNNEADTPDNFQSRRPNTSFCFLDIRSPGLGDTAMYLCATSRGGDTEAFFGQGTRLTVV.

Many counts were recorded for this clonotype. The chain carries TRBV7-2 and TRBJ2-5, with 7 bases identical to TRBD1. Trimming cost V 0 bases and J 5 bases; bases outside gene matches: 3. Germline V CDR1 and CDR2: SGHTA, FQGNSA. This CDR3 is built from 14 residues. CDR3 region: CASSLARGRETQYF. In DNA, the CDR3 is TGTGCCAGCAGCTTAGCGAGGGGGCGTGAGACCCAGTACTTC.

This clonotype was found a few times. In DNA form, the CDR3 reads TGTGCCAGCAGCTCCGACGAGCCCTACAATGAGCAGTTCTTC. It translates to CASSSDEPYNEQFF. V gene TRBV7-6 combines with J gene TRBJ2-1, with D unclear. Germline lookup yields CDR1 SGHVS and CDR2 FNYEAQ. Trimming took off 4 bases at V and 2 bases at J, with 9 bases between the two ends. The CDR3 is made up of 14 amino acids.

The V call is TRBV3-1, the J call TRBJ2-5; D may be TRBD1 (7 bases). CDR1 is LGHDT, CDR2 YNNKEL, per germline (reference sequence). The CDR3 is made up of 15 amino acids. V was shortened by 2 bases and J by 1 base, with 11 bases between the two germline ends. The CDR3 DNA reads TGTGCCAGCAGCCAACCAGGGGGGACCCAAGAGACCCAGTACTTC. This encodes CASSQPGGTQETQYF.

The chain links TRBV7-8 to TRBJ2-1, with 9 nucleotides matching TRBD2. The CDR3 has 16 residues. Germline CDR1 and CDR2: SGHVS and FQNEAQ. The V segment lost 7 bases and the J segment 0 bases; nucleotides outside the gene matches: 7. This CDR3 reads CASIPSGASSYNEQFF. Written as DNA, the CDR3 is TGTGCCAGCATCCCTAGCGGGGCTAGCTCCTACAATGAGCAGTTCTTC.

As for this clonotype: This may arise from a read error, as a much more abundant clone is one base away. The chain has TRBV20-1 and TRBJ2-7; D perhaps matches TRBD1 (6 bases). Germline values: CDR1 DFQATT, CDR2 SNEGSKA (reference sequence). The CDR3 runs 13 residues. CDR3: CSASMGHLYERYV. CDR3 nucleotide sequence: TGCAGTGCTAGTATGGGACACCTCTACGAGCGGTACGTC.

V and J are TRBV7-9 and TRBJ2-3, with TRBD1 matching 7 bases. The V gene end was trimmed by 0 bases and the J gene end by 1 base; junction bases not matched to a gene: 1. The CDR3 extends over 15 amino acids. The V gene's germline CDR1 is SEHNR and CDR2 FQNEAQ (reference sequence). CDR3 nucleotides: TGTGCCAGCAGCTTAGCTGGACAGGGCACAGATACGCAGTATTTT. This gives the protein CASSLAGQGTDTQYF.

The V gene is TRBV4-1, the J gene TRBJ2-3; D unclear. Trimming removed 0 bases from V and 0 bases from J, with 7 bases in between. This CDR3 contains 15 residues. Germline CDR1 is MGHRA and CDR2 is YSYEKL. DNA of the CDR3: TGCGCCAGCAGCCAAGAAGGAAGTAGCACAGATACGCAGTATTTT. Protein sequence: CASSQEGSSTDTQYF.

This clonotype has more than one count but fewer than ten. The chain employs TRBV4-1 and TRBJ1-2; 9 nucleotides align to TRBD1. The CDR3 is made up of 13 amino acids. CDR1 and CDR2 (germline): MGHRA, YSYEKL. With 5 bases clipped from V and 7 bases from J, the junction kept 5 bases outside the gene matches. CDR3 sequence: CASSLDRGSGYTF. In DNA, the CDR3 is TGCGCCAGCAGCTTGGACAGGGGCTCTGGCTACACCTTC.

The rearrangement joins TRBV12-3 or TRBV12-4 to TRBJ1-1; 8 bases map to TRBD1. With 5 bases clipped from V and 10 bases from J, the junction kept 9 bases outside the gene matches. The CDR3 has 13 amino acids. CDR3 loop: CASSPAGTGPAFF. The CDR3 DNA sequence: TGTGCCAGCAGTCCGGCCGGGACAGGTCCAGCTTTCTTT.

In the case of this clonotype: A single base separates this from a much larger clone, so it may be a read error. This chain links TRBV6-1 with TRBJ1-1; 7 bases match TRBD1. The length of the CDR3 is 14 residues. Germline assignment: CDR1 MNHNS and CDR2 SASEGT. The CDR3 DNA is TGTGCCATCGGGACAGTTGAGTGGAGCACTAAAGCTTTCTTT. It encodes CAIGTVEWSTKAFF.

The chain is built from TRBV20-1 and TRBJ1-5; weak D call: TRBD1 (5 bases). The germline CDR1 and CDR2 sequences are DFQATT and SNEGSKA (reference sequence). The CDR3 runs 16 residues. V gave up 1 base and J gave up 1 base, with 14 bases separating them. The DNA of the CDR3 is TGCAGTGCTAGAGGTCCCGGGGGTGGAAGCAATCAGCCCCAGCATTTT. Its protein product is CSARGPGGGSNQPQHF.

This clonotype was found a few times. The chain is built from TRBV5-1 and TRBJ1-6; D gene unclear. CDR1 and CDR2 from the germline V gene are SGHRS and YFSETQ. Trimming shortened V by 1 base and J by 0 bases, and 8 bases separated the two germline ends. There are 16 residues in the CDR3. In nucleotides, the CDR3 is TGCGCCAGCAGCTTGAATCCTAGCTCCTATAATTCACCCCTCCACTTT. The encoded protein is CASSLNPSSYNSPLHF.

This clonotype was recorded many times. This chain connects TRBV7-6 to TRBJ2-1; D uncertain. The germline V and J ends were trimmed by 1 base and 6 bases, with 10 bases remaining between them. The germline V gene encodes CDR1 SGHVS and CDR2 FNYEAQ. CDR3 size: 14 residues. In DNA, the CDR3 is TGTGCCAGCAGCTTAGGGTGGCAGCCCAATGAGCAGTTCTTC. Protein sequence: CASSLGWQPNEQFF.

This clonotype showed up many times. This sequence joins TRBV6-1 and TRBJ1-5; D is undetermined. CDR1 and CDR2 (germline): MNHNS, SASEGT. CDR3 size: 14 residues. Trimming cost V 2 bases and J 0 bases, with 5 bases left between them. The CDR3 nucleotides read TGTGCCAGCAGTGAACAGGTTAGCAATCAGCCCCAGCATTTT. It specifies CASSEQVSNQPQHF.

This clonotype was picked up many times. The genes are TRBV12-3 or TRBV12-4 and TRBJ1-4; possibly TRBD1 for D (6 bases). The CDR3 sequence is 14 residues long. Deletions cut 2 bases from V and 3 bases from J, with 7 bases between. The CDR3, as DNA: TGTGCCAGCAGTTTAAGGGGGGCTAATGAAAAACTGTTTTTT. Residues: CASSLRGANEKLFF.

This clonotype has just a few counts. The rearrangement uses TRBV14 and TRBJ1-3; D ambiguous. CDR1 is SGHDN, CDR2 FVKESK, per germline. The V end lost 5 bases, the J end lost 2 bases, and 13 bases lay between the germline ends. CDR3 length: 15 amino acids. Here the CDR3 reads CASSGSGGTGNTIYF. CDR3 DNA: TGTGCCAGCAGCGGATCAGGTGGGACTGGAAACACCATATATTTT. Full variable domain (rest looked up from reference TRBV14 and TRBJ1-3): EAGVTQFPSHSVIEKGQTVTLRCDPISGHDNLYWYRRVMGKEIKFLLHFVKESKQDESGMPNNRFLAERTGGTYSTLKVQPAELEDSGVYFCASSGSGGTGNTIYFGEGSWLTVV.

This clonotype was counted only a few times. The chain recombines TRBV24-1 with TRBJ2-3; D may be TRBD1 or TRBD2 (5 bases each). Trimming stripped 4 bases from V and 9 bases from J, with 25 bases between. The CDR3 spans 17 residues. Germline lookup yields CDR1 KGHDR and CDR2 SFDVKD. The CDR3 bases are TGTGCCACCAGTGACGCCTCCGGGACCGCAGATTTGAGAACGCAGTATTTT. Translation: CATSDASGTADLRTQYF.

This chain links TRBV7-3 with TRBJ2-6; 7 positions match TRBD2. The germline V gene has CDR1 SGHTA and CDR2 FQGTGA. After removal of 2 bases from V and 0 bases from J, the junction contained 7 bases not matched to a gene. This CDR3 has 18 residues. CDR3 sequence (DNA): TGTGCCAGCAGCTTATTGGGGGAGGGGCTCTCTGGGGCCAACGTCCTGACTTTC. Translated, it gives CASSLLGEGLSGANVLTF.

This clonotype was detected only a few times. The V and J genes are TRBV7-9 and TRBJ1-1, with 10 bases lining up with TRBD1. CDR1 SEHNR and CDR2 FQNEAQ come from the germline V gene (reference sequence). The CDR3 has 17 amino acids. V lost 4 bases and J lost 4; bases outside the gene matches: 12. CDR3 bases: TGTGCCAGCAGCTCTGACAGGGGGCGTCCGGTCGGCACTGAAGCTTTCTTT. Encoded protein: CASSSDRGRPVGTEAFF.

This clonotype has at least ten counts. CDR3 amino acids: CASSSPGSREAQYF. In DNA, the CDR3 is TGTGCCAGCAGCTCTCCTGGGTCCAGGGAGGCCCAGTACTTC. The V and J genes are TRBV7-2 and TRBJ2-5, with D possibly TRBD2 on 6 matching bases. This CDR3 contains 14 residues. Per the germline V gene, CDR1 is SGHTA and CDR2 is FQGNSA. Trimming left V 4 bases short and J 9 bases short, with 18 bases between.